A single sample gave rise to the 24 T cell receptor beta chains below, sequenced in a study of CD8 T cells in Susac syndrome. With random hexamers, reverse transcription was performed on about 0.5 to 1 ug of RNA. TCRdb reprocessed the immunoSEQ multiplex PCR reads with MiXCR, giving one entry per CDR3 protein. The sample shows approximately 130,000 distinct CDR3 sequences, about 93% of them seen only once. Sequenced: CD8+ T cells from PBMCs. The source is a human donor with multiple sclerosis.

The chain combines TRBV11-2 with TRBJ2-1; 8 bases align to TRBD2. Germline values: CDR1 SGHAT, CDR2 FQNNGV. Losses at the gene ends were 3 bases for V and 7 bases for J; bases not matched to a gene: 5. CDR3 size: 14 residues. This CDR3 is CASSFTSGPNEQFF. As DNA, the CDR3 is TGTGCCAGCAGCTTCACTAGCGGACCGAATGAGCAGTTCTTC.

The V call is TRBV2, the J call TRBJ1-3, with no clear D. V lost 7 bases, J lost 3 bases, and 13 bases lay in between. The germline V gene encodes CDR1 SNHLY and CDR2 FYNNEI. The CDR3 is 14 residues long. DNA for the CDR3: TGTGCCAGCACAGGTTCGGCGTTTGGAAACACCATATATTTT. Its translation: CASTGSAFGNTIYF.

The J gene is TRBJ2-7, the V gene TRBV5-1, with 8 bases identical to TRBD2. The germline V gene encodes CDR1 SGHRS and CDR2 YFSETQ. J lost 3 bases, V lost 2 bases, and 19 bases had no gene match. CDR3 length: 19 amino acids. CDR3 residues: CASSLSSGYENLGVYEQYF. The DNA of the CDR3 is TGCGCCAGCAGCTTATCTAGCGGGTACGAAAACCTAGGGGTCTACGAGCAGTACTTC.

This clonotype is a singleton in its sample. The chain is built from TRBV7-9 and TRBJ2-1, with a weak D call TRBD1 (5 bases). CDR3 length: 13 amino acids. Deletions cut 5 bases from V and 9 bases from J, with 14 bases between. Germline CDR1 is SEHNR and CDR2 is FQNEAQ (reference sequence). The chain's CDR3 is CASSPSSGIEQFF. The DNA for the CDR3 is TGTGCCAGCAGCCCCTCCTCAGGGATTGAGCAGTTCTTC.

V usage is TRBV27 and J usage is TRBJ1-5; 8 bases are a match to TRBD1. V gave up 5 bases and J gave up 7 bases; unmatched junction bases: 7. Germline V gives CDR1 MNHEY, CDR2 SMNVEV (reference sequence). This CDR3 region has 14 residues. CDR3 bases: TGTGCCAGCAGTCTGAGGACAGGGACCCAGCCCCAGCATTTT. Translated: CASSLRTGTQPQHF.

The rearrangement joins TRBV19 to TRBJ2-3; no definite D call. From germline, CDR1 is LNHDA and CDR2 SQIVND (reference sequence). V shed 3 bases and J shed 0 bases, with 10 bases lying between them. The CDR3 spans 15 residues. As DNA, the CDR3 is TGTGCCAGTAGTATGGGTTGGTTTAGCACAGATACGCAGTATTTT. It specifies CASSMGWFSTDTQYF.

The chain employs TRBV27 and TRBJ2-7; 9 bases align to TRBD2. The CDR3 is made up of 14 amino acids. V lost 6 bases to trimming and J lost 6 bases; unmatched junction nucleotides: 9. Germline CDR1 and CDR2: MNHEY and SMNVEV (reference sequence). DNA of the CDR3: TGTGCCAGCAGACCTCCGGGACTAGCATCCGAGCAGTACTTC. Encoded protein: CASRPPGLASEQYF.

The CDR3 reads CATPPAGGPVEQFF. As DNA, the CDR3 is TGTGCCACCCCCCCAGCGGGAGGGCCAGTCGAGCAGTTCTTC. This rearrangement joins TRBV18 to TRBJ2-1; TRBD2 matches at 10 bases. Losses at the gene ends were 10 bases for V and 10 bases for J; bases not matched to a gene: 13. CDR1 KGHSH and CDR2 LQKENI come from the germline V gene. This CDR3 region has 14 residues.

The J gene is TRBJ2-1, the V gene TRBV15; 9 positions agree with TRBD2. The last part of the DNA fits TRBJ2-7 better; the J call may be wrong. The germline CDR1 and CDR2 sequences are LNHNV and YYDKDF (reference sequence). The CDR3 runs to 14 residues. The CDR3 protein is CATRSREGFVEQYF. CDR3 coding DNA: TGTGCCACCCGATCGCGGGAGGGCTTTGTAGAGCAGTACTTC.

CDR3 region: CASSYPWVRDSLGGNQPQHF. The CDR3 region has the DNA TGTGCCAGCAGTTACCCGTGGGTTAGGGACAGCCTAGGAGGCAATCAGCCCCAGCATTTT. The gene calls are TRBV6-5 and TRBJ1-5; 7 positions agree with TRBD1. Trimming took 2 bases from V and 2 from J; bases not matched to a gene: 18. This CDR3 has 20 amino acids. The V gene's germline CDR1 is MNHEY and CDR2 SVGAGI.

The chain has TRBV6-1 and TRBJ2-4; D is ambiguous. Germline CDR1 and CDR2: MNHNS and SASEGT. The germline V and J ends were trimmed by 2 bases and 11 bases, with 19 bases remaining between them. The CDR3 contains 15 residues. CDR3 protein: CASSEYRSDGGLQYF. The DNA for the CDR3 is TGTGCCAGCAGTGAATATCGATCGGACGGCGGCCTTCAGTACTTC.

The chain links TRBV4-1 to TRBJ2-7, with unresolved D. V was shortened by 3 bases and J by 4 bases, with 13 bases between the two germline ends. The CDR3 runs to 14 residues. CDR1 and CDR2 (germline): MGHRA, YSYEKL. CDR3 protein: CASSHKATPYEQYF. CDR3 DNA: TGCGCCAGCAGCCATAAAGCGACGCCGTACGAGCAGTACTTC.

The rearrangement joins TRBV7-2 to TRBJ2-7; 7 positions match TRBD2. Germline CDR1 is SGHTA and CDR2 is FQGNSA. Trimming took 5 bases from V and 0 from J; bases not matched to a gene: 4. This CDR3 comprises 14 residues. CDR3 DNA sequence: TGTGCCAGCAGCCCCCTAGCGGTCTCCTACGAGCAGTACTTC. Encoded protein: CASSPLAVSYEQYF.

V and J are TRBV12-5 and TRBJ2-1, with D uncertain. The germline CDR1 and CDR2 sequences are LGHNT and FRNRAP. The length of the CDR3 is 13 residues. Deletions cut 1 base from V and 7 bases from J, with 8 bases between. CDR3 residues: CASGLGLWNEQFF. Written as DNA, the CDR3 is TGTGCTAGTGGTTTGGGACTCTGGAATGAGCAGTTCTTC. The full variable domain, its missing parts supplied by reference TRBV12-5 and TRBJ2-1, is DARVTQTPRHKVTEMGQEVTMRCQPILGHNTVFWYRQTMMQGLELLAYFRNRAPLDDSGMPKDRFSAEMPDATLATLKIQPSEPRDSAVYFCASGLGLWNEQFFGPGTRLTVL.

The chain has TRBV30 and TRBJ2-1; D is ambiguous. Trimming pared 4 bases from V and 9 bases from J, leaving 7 bases between. CDR3 size: 10 residues. The germline gives CDR1 GTSNPN, CDR2 SVGIG (reference sequence). The DNA of the CDR3 is TGTGCCTGGAAAAGTAGTGAGCAGTTCTTC. Translation gives CAWKSSEQFF.

The chain uses TRBV29-1 and TRBJ2-3, with 9 positions matching TRBD2. The CDR3 extends over 15 amino acids. Unmatched junction bases numbered 5, after V lost 0 bases and J lost 4 bases. The germline V gene has CDR1 SQVTM and CDR2 ANQGSEA. DNA for the CDR3: TGCAGCGTTGAAGATCGCGGGAGGGCCTCAGATACGCAGTATTTT. Protein: CSVEDRGRASDTQYF.

The rearrangement uses TRBV27 and TRBJ2-7, with TRBD1 matching 7 bases. Germline V gene sequence: CDR1 MNHEY, CDR2 SMNVEV (reference sequence). This CDR3 has 12 amino acids. The trim removed 6 bases at V and 7 bases at J, leaving 6 bases unmatched. As DNA, the CDR3 is TGTGCCAGCAGGGGGACAGCTCGGGAGCAGTACTTC. Amino acid sequence: CASRGTAREQYF.

The chain uses TRBV7-9 and TRBJ2-2; D uncertain. The CDR3 contains 14 residues. V was cut by 5 bases and J by 2 bases, with 9 bases left in between. CDR1 is SEHNR, CDR2 FQNEAQ, per germline (reference sequence). The DNA of the CDR3 is TGTGCCAGCAGCGGACCAACTAACACCGGGGAGCTGTTTTTT. Translating gives CASSGPTNTGELFF.

This sequence joins TRBV12-3 or TRBV12-4 and TRBJ2-3, with 10 bases identical to TRBD2. V shed 3 bases and J 2 bases; nucleotides not matched to a gene: 5. The CDR3 spans 16 residues. The CDR3 DNA reads TGTGCCAGCAGTTTCTCTAGCGGGGGAAACACAGATACGCAGTATTTT. Translated: CASSFSSGGNTDTQYF.

This clonotype was seen a few times. CDR3 in amino acids: CASSLIGNQPQHF. In DNA form, the CDR3 reads TGTGCCAGCAGTTTGATCGGAAATCAGCCCCAGCATTTT. The J gene is TRBJ1-5, the V gene TRBV27; D ambiguous. Trimming cost V 3 bases and J 4 bases, with 7 bases left between them. Germline lookup yields CDR1 MNHEY and CDR2 SMNVEV (reference sequence). The CDR3 is 13 amino acids.

The chain employs TRBV6-5 and TRBJ2-7; 11 bases match TRBD2. With 4 bases clipped from V and 2 bases from J, the junction kept 4 bases outside the gene matches. This CDR3 is built from 15 residues. Germline values: CDR1 MNHEY, CDR2 SVGAGI. CDR3 nucleotides: TGTGCCAGCAGTTCCTCACTAGCGGGGGCCTACGAGCAGTACTTC. It is translated as CASSSSLAGAYEQYF.

The chain is built from TRBV12-3 or TRBV12-4 and TRBJ2-1, with D possibly matching TRBD2 (6 bases). CDR3 length: 16 residues. V lost 6 bases and J lost 10, with 25 bases in between. The CDR3 reads CASSPPGREIPKEQFF. CDR3 nucleotides: TGTGCCAGCAGCCCCCCGGGACGGGAGATCCCCAAAGAGCAGTTCTTC.

The rearrangement uses TRBV6-6 and TRBJ2-5; D perhaps matches TRBD1 (6 bases). CDR1 and CDR2 (germline): MNHNY, SVGAGI (reference sequence). V lost 5 bases to trimming and J lost 6 bases, with 16 bases between them. The CDR3 loop spans 14 amino acids. The CDR3 bases are TGTGCCAGCAGTCGCGACCAGGGGAAGAAGACCCAGTACTTC. Residues: CASSRDQGKKTQYF.

This chain joins TRBV28 and TRBJ1-4, with TRBD1 matching over 9 bases. The CDR3 spans 14 residues. CDR1 and CDR2 (germline): MDHEN, SYDVKM. The junction had 4 bases not matched to a gene; V was cut back by 6 bases and J by 5 bases. CDR3 loop: CASSAGTGNEKLFF. For the CDR3, the DNA is TGTGCCAGCAGCGCCGGGACAGGGAATGAAAAACTGTTTTTT.